The present T cell receptor beta chain was sequenced within a study of blood T cell repertoires in COVID-19 (dated by TCRdb to about 2020). Study-level background: Samples from collaborators originated in the United States, Italy and Spain and spanned both the acute and convalescent phases of COVID-19. The repertoires were released in a freely available public database meant as a resource for research on the immune response to SARS-CoV-2. The dataset comprised deeply sampled blood TCRbeta repertoires from subjects exposed to, actively infected with, or recovered from COVID-19. HLA class I and class II types, where available, came from metadata supplied by the sample provider rather than from assay-based typing. The prospective study material was composed of cDNA or gDNA derived from T cells, B-cell-depleted T cells, or PBMCs. Samples were obtained from the ongoing ImmuneRACE study (first 160 participants) and from 1,000 to 1,500 subjects provided by 6 global collaborators. A de-identified subject ID, COVID-19 status, age in years and sex were almost always included in the sample metadata.

This clone was counted a single time. The target of this receptor is not known. There are no base qualities to consult, and no much larger clone falls within one base. The study at large found these results: The quantity of clinical and demographic metadata differed by source and by participant and was supplied without curation.

As encoded in the germline V gene, CDR1 is ENHRY while CDR2 is SYGVKD. Counted from cysteine to phenylalanine, this CDR3 has 15 amino acids. The only DNA kept is the CDR3, 45 bases in frame from the first base. Compared with germline, V lacks 4 bases and J lacks 7 bases; bases without a gene match: 9. TCRbeta CDR3 regions were amplified from genomic DNA by means of the immunoSEQ Assay, a bias-controlled multiplex PCR. Under the source paper's analysis protocol: The number of nucleated cells in each sample was estimated by amplification of reference gene primers within the assay. To quantify the absolute abundance of each unique TCRbeta CDR3 rearrangement, sequence reads were collapsed and filtered. Productive Simpson clonality was computed per sample as the square root of Simpson's diversity index over productive rearrangements. TCRdb's version of the immuneACCESS table is confined to in-frame rearrangements and falls short of the full clone set. An unresolved V gene accounts for under half of the shortfall where checked; the remainder is of unknown origin. That table furnishes V, J and clone size, whereas the DNA furnished D and trimming. Here the sample has roughly 290,000 clones; around 85% occur a single time. Of the sample, around 4% falls within the top ten clones.

Whole blood was collected in K2EDTA tubes by collaborating institutions according to the institutions' own protocols. For TCRbeta analysis, collaborators shipped samples as frozen whole blood, isolated PBMCs, or DNA extracted from either of those sample types. The V gene is TRBV10-3 and the J gene is TRBJ1-3, with 8 bases in between that match TRBD1. This sequence was found in a woman aged 50 to 60 with active or convalescent COVID-19. Sequencing input: peripheral blood. CDR3 loop: CAISGTGGSWNTIYF. The DNA sequence is TGTGCCATCAGTGGTACAGGGGGTAGCTGGAACACCATATATTTT.